This T cell receptor beta chain originates from a study of identical twins. MiXCR, run by TCRdb on the 5' RACE reads, gives a single entry per CDR3 protein. Found here are under 250,000 distinct CDR3 sequences, roughly an eighth of them singletons; the top ten hold 3.5% to 4.5%. This CDR3 is built from 12 residues. The ends were cut back, 5 bases at V and 4 bases at J, with 9 bases in the middle. This sample was shared with a second study, whose subject was yellow fever vaccine responses in identical twins. From that study: Twins reportedly mounted vaccine T cell responses that seemed partly convergent, partly personalized.

The sample was memory (CD45RO+) T cells sorted from blood. The J gene is TRBJ2-7, the V gene TRBV12-3 or TRBV12-4, with unresolved D. This sequence originates from a woman under 30 in good health. In DNA form, the CDR3 reads TGTGCCAGCAGTGAACTGGGATACGAGCAGTACTTC. This translates into CASSELGYEQYF.